Sequencing of this T cell receptor (beta chain) was carried out in a study of cytomegalovirus exposure and HLA in healthy donors. The CDR3 has 14 residues. Between the trimmed V and J ends, which lost 7 bases and 3 bases, there was a span of 16 bases. In germline, CDR1 is SGHAT, CDR2 FQNNGV. In the PCR, 60 Vbeta and 13 Jbeta primers were used. The table came from immunoSEQ multiplex PCR; TCRdb's copy has only in-frame clones and leaves some out. This sample has about 240,000 clones; around 81% occur once, and the top ten carry roughly 7.4%. Regarding this clone: Its specificity is unknown.

Study outcomes and limitations: Specificity for CMV antigens was confirmed in vitro for a few of the CMV-associated chains. Many donors carried some public TCRs, although rarity characterized most TCR sequences.

Material: PBMCs. This TCR was sampled from a woman aged 55-69 years in good health and CMV-seropositive. V gene TRBV11-2 combines with J gene TRBJ2-7, with D tentatively TRBD2 (6 bases). As DNA, the CDR3 is TGTGCCAGCACGCCCGGAGGGATGATCTACGAGCAGTACTTC. Protein: CASTPGGMIYEQYF. Combining the CDR3 with reference TRBV11-2 and TRBJ2-7 gives the whole variable domain EAGVAQSPRYKIIEKRQSVAFWCNPISGHATLYWYQQILGQGPKLLIQFQNNGVVDDSQLPKDRFSAERLKGVDSTLKIQPAKLEDSAVYLCASTPGGMIYEQYFGPGTRLTVT.